This T cell receptor (beta chain) is from a study of shared T cell receptors in the human thymus. TCRdb's table, derived via immunoSEQ multiplex PCR, lists solely in-frame clones and lacks some. The sample holds 500,000 to 550,000 clones; approximately 78% are singletons and the top ten take approximately 0.013%. J gave up 0 bases and V 0 bases, and 4 bases lay outside the gene matches. This CDR3 has 18 residues. Germline V lookup: CDR1 SGHDN, CDR2 FVKESK. This sample was also put to use in a study of human thymus T cells. This second study says: Biased V and J segment usage appeared in thymus and peripheral blood.

The V and J genes are TRBV14 and TRBJ2-7, with TRBD2 identical over 14 bases. The material sequenced was thymocytes. The sequence derives from a boy under two years old with a congenital heart defect. The CDR3 DNA is TGTGCCAGCAGCCAAGAATGGGGGACTAGCGGGAGCTCCTACGAGCAGTACTTC. Amino acid sequence: CASSQEWGTSGSSYEQYF.